This T cell receptor beta chain was sequenced in a study of liver allograft versus peripheral blood T cells. In the study overall: Comparative analysis was performed on T cell receptor repertoires from transplanted livers and from recipients' peripheral blood. The study, taken as a whole, reports: Peripheral blood repertoires reportedly differed from the T cell receptor repertoires found inside liver allografts.

TCRdb passed the reads through MiXCR, listing each CDR3 protein once. The table shows roughly 4,000 distinct CDR3 sequences, with about 15% occurring only once. This clonotype is medium-sized. Its specificity is unknown. The V end was cut by 5 bases, the J end by 2 bases, with 1 base between. Germline-derived CDR1 and CDR2 are MNHNS and SASEGT. CDR3 length: 10 amino acids. This clonotype was obtained from a human patient who had a liver transplant. Some T cells may trace back to the graft donor. This chain joins TRBV6-1 and TRBJ2-7; unclear D gene. The CDR3 loop is CASSTYEQYF. CDR3 bases: TGTGCCAGCAGTACCTACGAGCAGTACTTC.